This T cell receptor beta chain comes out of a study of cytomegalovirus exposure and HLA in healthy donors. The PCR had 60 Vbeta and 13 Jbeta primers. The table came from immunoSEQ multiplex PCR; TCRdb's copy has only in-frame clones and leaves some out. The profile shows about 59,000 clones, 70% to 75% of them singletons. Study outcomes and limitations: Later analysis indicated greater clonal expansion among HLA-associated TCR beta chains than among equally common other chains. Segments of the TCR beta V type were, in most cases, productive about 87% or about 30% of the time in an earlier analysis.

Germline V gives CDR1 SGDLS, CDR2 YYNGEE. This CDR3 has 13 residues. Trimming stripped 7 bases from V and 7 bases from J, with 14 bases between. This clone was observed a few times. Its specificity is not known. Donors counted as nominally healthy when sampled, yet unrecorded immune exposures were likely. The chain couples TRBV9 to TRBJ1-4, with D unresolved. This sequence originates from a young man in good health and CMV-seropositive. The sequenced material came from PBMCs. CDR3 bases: TGTGCCAGCTCCCGGCGGGTCAGTGAAAAACTGTTTTTT. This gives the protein CASSRRVSEKLFF.